This T cell receptor beta chain was captured by sequencing in a study of T-cell reconstitution after alpha-beta-depleted transplantation in children. CDR1 DFQATT and CDR2 SNEGSKA come from the germline V gene (reference sequence). V was trimmed by 1 base and J by 11 bases, leaving 17 bases between them. This CDR3 is built from 13 residues. The table lists this clonotype with many counts. Its target is unknown. Construction of the TCRbeta library involved unique molecular identifiers. TCRdb called the PCR reads again in MiXCR, with one record for every CDR3 protein. The data show about 460,000 distinct CDR3 sequences, roughly a tenth seen once. The study's findings and limits: About two months after transplant, alpha-beta T cells reportedly came from several hundred expanded graft clones. Diversity and T-cell counts at one year after transplant derived mostly from new T cells. In some patients, recipient T cells and intrathymic progenitors surviving conditioning explained high day-60 diversity.

The receptor was isolated from a child aged 2-9 years with inherited bone marrow failure, due to receive a stem cell transplant. The rearrangement uses TRBV20-1 and TRBJ1-1; D gene unclear. This specimen consisted of PBMCs, obtained before TCRalphabeta/CD19-depleted stem cell transplant. CDR3 region: CSARGEATLGAFF. The CDR3 region has the DNA TGCAGTGCTAGAGGAGAAGCAACCCTTGGTGCTTTCTTT.